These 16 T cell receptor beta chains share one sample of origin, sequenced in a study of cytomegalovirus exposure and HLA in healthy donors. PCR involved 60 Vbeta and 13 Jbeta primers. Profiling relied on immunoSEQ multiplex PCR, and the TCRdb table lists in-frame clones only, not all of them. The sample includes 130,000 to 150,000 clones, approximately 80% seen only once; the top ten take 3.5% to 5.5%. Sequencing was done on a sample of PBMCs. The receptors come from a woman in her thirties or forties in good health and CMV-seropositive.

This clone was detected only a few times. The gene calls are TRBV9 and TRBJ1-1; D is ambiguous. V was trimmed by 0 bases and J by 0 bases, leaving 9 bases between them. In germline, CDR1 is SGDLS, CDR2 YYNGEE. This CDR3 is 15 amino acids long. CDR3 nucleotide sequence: TGTGCCAGCAGCGTAGATACAGTCATGAACACTGAAGCTTTCTTT. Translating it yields CASSVDTVMNTEAFF.

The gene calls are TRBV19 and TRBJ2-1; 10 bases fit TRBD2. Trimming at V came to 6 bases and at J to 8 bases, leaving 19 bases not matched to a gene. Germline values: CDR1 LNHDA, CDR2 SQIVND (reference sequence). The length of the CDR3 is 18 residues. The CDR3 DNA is TGTGCCAGTAGCGGGATCAGAAGCGGGAGGGCCGGTGGCGATGAGCAGTTCTTC. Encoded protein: CASSGIRSGRAGGDEQFF.

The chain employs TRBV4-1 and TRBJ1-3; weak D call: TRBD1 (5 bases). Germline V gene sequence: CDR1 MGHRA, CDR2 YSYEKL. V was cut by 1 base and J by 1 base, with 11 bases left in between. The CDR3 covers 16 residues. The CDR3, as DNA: TGCGCCAGCAGCCAAGTTTACGGGGGATCTGGAAACACCATATATTTT. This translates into CASSQVYGGSGNTIYF.

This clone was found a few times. The CDR3 spells CASSSDRAPSYGYTF. In DNA form, the CDR3 reads TGTGCCAGCAGTTCGGACAGGGCCCCTTCCTATGGCTACACCTTC. The chain uses TRBV28 and TRBJ1-2, with 8 bases fitting TRBD1. The CDR3 loop spans 15 amino acids. Trimming cost V 4 bases and J 4 bases; bases outside gene matches: 8. CDR1 is MDHEN and CDR2 is SYDVKM in the germline V gene.

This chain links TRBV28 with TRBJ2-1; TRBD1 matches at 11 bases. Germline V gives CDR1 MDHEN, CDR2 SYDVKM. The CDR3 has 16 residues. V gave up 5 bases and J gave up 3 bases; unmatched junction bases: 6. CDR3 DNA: TGTGCCAGCAGTCGCGGACAGGGGGCGATCTACAATGAGCAGTTCTTC. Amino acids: CASSRGQGAIYNEQFF.

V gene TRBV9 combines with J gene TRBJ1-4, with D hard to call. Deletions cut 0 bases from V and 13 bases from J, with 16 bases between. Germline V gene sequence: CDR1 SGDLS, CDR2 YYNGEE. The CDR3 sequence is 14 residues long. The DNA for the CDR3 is TGTGCCAGCAGCGTAGATTGGAATGAGGGTAGACTGTTTTTT. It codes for CASSVDWNEGRLFF.

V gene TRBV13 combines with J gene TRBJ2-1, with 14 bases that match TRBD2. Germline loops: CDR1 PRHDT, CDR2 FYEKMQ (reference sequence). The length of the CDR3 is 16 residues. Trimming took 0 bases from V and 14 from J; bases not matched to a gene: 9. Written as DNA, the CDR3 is TGTGCCAGCAGCTTAGGTATGGGACTAGCGGGAGATGATAAGTTCTTC. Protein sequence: CASSLGMGLAGDDKFF.

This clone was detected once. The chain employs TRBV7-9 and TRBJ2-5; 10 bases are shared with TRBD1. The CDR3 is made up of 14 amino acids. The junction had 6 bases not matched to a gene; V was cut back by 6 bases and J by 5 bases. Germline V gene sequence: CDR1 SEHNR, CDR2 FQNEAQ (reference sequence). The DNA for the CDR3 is TGTGCCAGCAGGCCGACAGGGGGCTATGAGACCCAGTACTTC. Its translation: CASRPTGGYETQYF.

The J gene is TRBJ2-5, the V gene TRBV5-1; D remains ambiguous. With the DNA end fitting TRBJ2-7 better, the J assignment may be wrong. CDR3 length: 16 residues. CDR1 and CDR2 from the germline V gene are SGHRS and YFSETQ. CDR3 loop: CASSLATLTRLNEQYF. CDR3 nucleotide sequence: TGCGCCAGCAGCTTGGCAACGTTGACTCGCCTCAACGAGCAGTACTTC.

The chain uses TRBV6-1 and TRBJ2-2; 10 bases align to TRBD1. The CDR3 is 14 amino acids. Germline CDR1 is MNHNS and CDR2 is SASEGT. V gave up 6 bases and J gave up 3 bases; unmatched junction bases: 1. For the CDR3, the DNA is TGTGCCAGCAGAGGACAGGGGGACACCGGGGAGCTGTTTTTT. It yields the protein CASRGQGDTGELFF.

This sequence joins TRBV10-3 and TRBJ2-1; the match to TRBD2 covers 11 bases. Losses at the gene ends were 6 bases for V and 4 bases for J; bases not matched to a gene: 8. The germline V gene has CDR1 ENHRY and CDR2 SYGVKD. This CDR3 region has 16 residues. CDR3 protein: CAIRRTTSGGYNEQFF. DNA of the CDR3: TGTGCCATCAGACGAACAACTAGCGGGGGATACAATGAGCAGTTCTTC.

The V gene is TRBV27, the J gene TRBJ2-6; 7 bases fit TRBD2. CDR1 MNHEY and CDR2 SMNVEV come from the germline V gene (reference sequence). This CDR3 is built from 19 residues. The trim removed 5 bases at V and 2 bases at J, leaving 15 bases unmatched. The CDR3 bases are TGTGCCAGCAGTCCCCCCCGGGGGAGCGGGATAGCTGGGGCCAACGTCCTGACTTTC. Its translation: CASSPPRGSGIAGANVLTF.

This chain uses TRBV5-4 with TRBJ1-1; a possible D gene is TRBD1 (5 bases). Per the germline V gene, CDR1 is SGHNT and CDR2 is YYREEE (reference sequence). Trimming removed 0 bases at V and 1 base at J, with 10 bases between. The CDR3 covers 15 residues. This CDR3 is CASSLAGVQNTEAFF. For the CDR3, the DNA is TGTGCCAGCAGCTTGGCGGGGGTCCAGAACACTGAAGCTTTCTTT.

In nucleotides, the CDR3 is TGTGCCAGCAGCTTCGGGACTGAAGAGACCCAGTACTTC. Translating gives CASSFGTEETQYF. The chain has TRBV7-7 and TRBJ2-5; weak D call: TRBD2 (6 bases). This CDR3 comprises 13 residues. V lost 3 bases and J 3 bases, leaving 8 bases between the germline ends. CDR1 is SSHAT and CDR2 is FNYEAQ in the germline V gene (reference sequence). The entire variable domain, with the rest obtained from reference TRBV7-7 and TRBJ2-5, is as follows: GAGVSQSPRYKVTKRGQDVTLRCDPISSHATLYWYQQALGQGPEFLTYFNYEAQPDKSGLPSDRFSAERPEGSISTLTIQRTEQRDSAMYRCASSFGTEETQYFGPGTRLLVL.

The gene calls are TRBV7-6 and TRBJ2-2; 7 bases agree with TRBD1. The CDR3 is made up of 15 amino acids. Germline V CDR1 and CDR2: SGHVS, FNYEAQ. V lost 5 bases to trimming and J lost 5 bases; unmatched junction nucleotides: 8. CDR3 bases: TGTGCCAGCAGCCCCGGGACAGCCAGGACCGGGGAGCTGTTTTTT. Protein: CASSPGTARTGELFF.

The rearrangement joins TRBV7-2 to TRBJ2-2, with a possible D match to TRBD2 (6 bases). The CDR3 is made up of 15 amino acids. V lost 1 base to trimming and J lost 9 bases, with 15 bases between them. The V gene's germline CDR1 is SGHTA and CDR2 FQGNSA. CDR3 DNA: TGTGCCAGCAGCTTAGGACTGACTAGTAAGCGGGAGCTGTTTTTT. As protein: CASSLGLTSKRELFF.